These 14 T cell receptor beta chains share one sample of origin, sequenced in a study of blood T cells in healthy people across ages. The second PCR ran about 7 to 12 cycles with a sample-barcoded 5' primer and J-beta primers. Each CDR3 protein gets one entry after TCRdb re-called the 5' RACE reads with MiXCR. The sample has over 600,000 distinct CDR3 sequences, 46% seen once. The sequenced sample was blood. These receptors came from an elderly man in good health.

Of note for this clonotype: A much bigger clone sits one base away, suggesting this may be a read error. V gene TRBV7-2 combines with J gene TRBJ2-7, with D possibly being TRBD1 (5 bases). V lost 5 bases to trimming and J lost 2 bases, with 13 bases between them. The CDR3 runs 14 residues. Per germline, CDR1 SGHTA and CDR2 FQGNSA. The CDR3 loop reads CASSPWGRPYEQYF. The CDR3 nucleotides are TGTGCCAGCAGCCCGTGGGGCAGACCCTACGAGCAGTACTTC.

This chain connects TRBV7-2 to TRBJ1-2; TRBD1 might be the D (6 bases). The V and J ends lost 3 bases and 1 base respectively, with 9 bases between them. CDR3 length: 14 residues. CDR1 is SGHTA and CDR2 is FQGNSA in the germline V gene. The CDR3 is CASSLYRVNYGYTF. CDR3 sequence (DNA): TGTGCCAGCAGCTTGTACAGGGTTAACTATGGCTACACCTTC. Variable domain in full (rest from reference TRBV7-2 and TRBJ1-2): GAGVSQSPSNKVTEKGKDVELRCDPISGHTALYWYRQSLGQGLEFLIYFQGNSAPDKSGLPSDRFSAERTGGSVSTLTIQRTQQEDSAVYLCASSLYRVNYGYTFGSGTRLTVV.

As for this clonotype: This may stem from a read error, because a much larger clone lies one nucleotide away. The chain has TRBV3-1 and TRBJ2-7; D ambiguous. Between the trimmed V and J ends, which lost 2 bases and 2 bases, there was a span of 4 bases. Germline V CDR1 and CDR2: LGHDT, YNNKEL (reference sequence). This CDR3 comprises 12 residues. The CDR3 DNA reads as TGTGCCAGCAGCCAATACACCTACGAGCAGTACTTC. This gives the protein CASSQYTYEQYF.

This clonotype occurred a few times. V is TRBV20-1 and J is TRBJ2-7; 8 bases align to TRBD1. CDR1 and CDR2 (germline): DFQATT, SNEGSKA (reference sequence). V lost 4 bases, J lost 0 bases, and 5 bases stayed unmatched. This CDR3 comprises 14 residues. CDR3 residues: CSATPGTGSYEQYF. The CDR3 DNA is TGCAGTGCTACCCCCGGGACAGGCTCCTACGAGCAGTACTTC.

This clonotype was counted ten times or more. CDR3 coding DNA: TGTGCCAGCAGCCCATACTTTAGCGGGAGGACAGATACGCAGTATTTT. Translated: CASSPYFSGRTDTQYF. The chain links TRBV11-2 to TRBJ2-3; TRBD2 matches 10 bases. The germline CDR1 and CDR2 sequences are SGHAT and FQNNGV. V dropped 5 bases and J dropped 3; count of bases not matched to a gene: 8. This CDR3 comprises 16 residues.

The chain employs TRBV6-4 and TRBJ2-3; 9 bases map to TRBD2. The V gene's germline CDR1 is MRHNA and CDR2 SNTAGT. V gave up 3 bases and J gave up 5 bases; unmatched junction bases: 3. The CDR3 runs to 14 residues. CDR3 nucleotides: TGTGCCAGCAGTGAGGCGGGGGGGAGAGATACGCAGTATTTT. This translates into CASSEAGGRDTQYF.

J is TRBJ2-1 and V is TRBV7-9; the match to TRBD2 covers 8 bases. The CDR3 is 16 residues long. Trimming removed 0 bases from V and 6 bases from J; junction bases left unmatched: 7. CDR1 is SEHNR, CDR2 FQNEAQ, per germline (reference sequence). The CDR3 DNA is TGTGCCAGCAGCTTAGCGCGGGGGGAGGTCGTCAATGAGCAGTTCTTC. As protein: CASSLARGEVVNEQFF.

The gene calls are TRBV9 and TRBJ1-6; the D is unclear. Trimming removed 0 bases from V and 0 bases from J, with 13 bases in between. The CDR3 has 18 residues. The germline CDR1 and CDR2 sequences are SGDLS and YYNGEE. CDR3 protein: CASSVGAGESSYNSPLHF. CDR3 nucleotide sequence: TGTGCCAGCAGCGTAGGGGCAGGCGAGAGCTCCTATAATTCACCCCTCCACTTT.

This clonotype was counted a few times. A much larger clone is a single base away; this may be a read error. V and J are TRBV5-1 and TRBJ1-6; 8 positions agree with TRBD1. Per the germline V gene, CDR1 is SGHRS and CDR2 is YFSETQ. This CDR3 comprises 15 residues. CDR3 residues: CSSSSGQAYNSPLHF. The CDR3 bases are TGCTCCAGCAGCTCGGGACAGGCTTATAATTCACCCCTCCACTTT.

The chain is built from TRBV4-2 and TRBJ2-4; 9 bases are a match to TRBD2. Gene TRBJ2-7 matches the end of the DNA better, so the J call may be wrong. The germline V gene encodes CDR1 LGHNA and CDR2 YNFKEQ. The CDR3 is made up of 16 amino acids. In nucleotides, the CDR3 is TGTGCCAGCAGCCTTACGACTAGCGGTTACTCCTACGAGCAGTACTTC. It encodes CASSLTTSGYSYEQYF.

Regarding this clonotype: A read error may explain this, as a much larger clone is one base away. This chain joins TRBV2 and TRBJ2-1, with D tentatively TRBD1 or TRBD2 (6 bases each). CDR1 and CDR2 (germline): SNHLY, FYNNEI. Deletions cut 6 bases from V and 7 bases from J, with 22 bases between. The length of the CDR3 is 16 residues. For the CDR3, the DNA is TGTGCCAGCAGCGAGGAAACACGCAGGGGAGGTAATGAGCAGTTCTTC. Amino acid sequence: CASSEETRRGGNEQFF.

The chain couples TRBV4-2 to TRBJ2-5, with TRBD2 matching 7 bases. Trimming at V came to 3 bases and at J to 3 bases, leaving 7 bases not matched to a gene. This CDR3 has 15 amino acids. Germline V gene data show CDR1 as LGHNA and CDR2 as YNFKEQ. CDR3 protein: CASSHIAGAEETQYF. In nucleotides, the CDR3 is TGTGCCAGCAGCCATATAGCGGGTGCCGAAGAGACCCAGTACTTC.

The V call is TRBV7-2, the J call TRBJ2-1; unclear D gene. CDR3 length: 13 amino acids. V was cut by 3 bases and J by 10 bases, with 13 bases left in between. The germline V gene has CDR1 SGHTA and CDR2 FQGNSA. The CDR3 spells CASSFNSLTEQFF. The CDR3 DNA sequence: TGTGCCAGCAGCTTCAACTCGCTCACGGAGCAGTTCTTC.

The chain joins TRBV4-2 to TRBJ2-1; D call uncertain. The V end was cut by 3 bases, the J end by 0 bases, with 9 bases between. Germline V lookup: CDR1 LGHNA, CDR2 YNFKEQ. The CDR3 consists of 15 residues. CDR3 amino acids: CASSQTRSSYNEQFF. CDR3 nucleotide sequence: TGTGCCAGCAGCCAGACCAGGAGCTCCTACAATGAGCAGTTCTTC.